This note documents a single TCR beta chain sequence. Antigen specificity is unknown. Authors' data handling: ImmunoSEQ gave junction-only sequences without quality scores, so filtering differed. Clones were read by immunoSEQ multiplex PCR, and TCRdb kept only the in-frame ones, dropping some. The V and J calls and the clone size are those of that table, but D and trimming were determined from the DNA. The repertoire holds roughly 1.5 million clones, with approximately 98% as singletons. This record belongs to a study of shared clonotypes between healthy human individuals. Whole-study findings and limits: Naive subsets generally had larger estimated richness than memory subsets.

This receptor was obtained from a man aged 25-45 years in good health. Sequenced sample: naive CD4+ T cells sorted from blood. The sample's subset: CD45RA+ positively selected.

The CDR3 DNA reads TGTGCCAGCAGCCCTCGACTAGCGGGAGACGGGGAGCTGTTTTTT. This gives the protein CASSPRLAGDGELFF. The rearrangement uses TRBV9 and TRBJ2-2; 12 nucleotides match TRBD2. J lost 7 bases, V lost 4 bases, and 5 bases had no gene match. The V gene's germline CDR1 is SGDLS and CDR2 YYNGEE. The CDR3 is made up of 15 amino acids. Complete variable domain (other parts from reference TRBV9 and TRBJ2-2): DSGVTQTPKHLITATGQRVTLRCSPRSGDLSVYWYQQSLDQGLQFLIQYYNGEERAKGNILERFSAQQFPDLHSELNLSSLELGDSALYFCASSPRLAGDGELFFGEGSRLTVL.